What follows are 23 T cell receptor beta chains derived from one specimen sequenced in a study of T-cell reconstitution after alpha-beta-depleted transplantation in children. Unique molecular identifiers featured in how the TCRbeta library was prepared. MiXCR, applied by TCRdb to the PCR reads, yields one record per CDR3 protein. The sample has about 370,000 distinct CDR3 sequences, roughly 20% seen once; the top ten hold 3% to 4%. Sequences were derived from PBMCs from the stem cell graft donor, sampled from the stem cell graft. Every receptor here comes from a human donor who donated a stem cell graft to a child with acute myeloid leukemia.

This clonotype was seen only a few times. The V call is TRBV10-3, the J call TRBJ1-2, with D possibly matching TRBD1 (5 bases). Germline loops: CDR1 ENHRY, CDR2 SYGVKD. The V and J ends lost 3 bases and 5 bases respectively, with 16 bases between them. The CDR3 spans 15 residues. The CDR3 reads CAISDPRGAVYGYTF. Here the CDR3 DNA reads TGTGCCATCAGTGACCCACGAGGGGCAGTTTATGGCTACACCTTC.

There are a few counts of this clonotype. The CDR3 region has the DNA TGTGCCATCAGTGAAGAAGGGGGCAATCAGCCCCAGCATTTT. It is translated as CAISEEGGNQPQHF. The chain combines TRBV10-3 with TRBJ1-5, with D possibly TRBD1 on 5 matching bases. The ends were cut back, 3 bases at V and 2 bases at J, with 8 bases in the middle. Germline values: CDR1 ENHRY, CDR2 SYGVKD. This CDR3 is 14 amino acids long.

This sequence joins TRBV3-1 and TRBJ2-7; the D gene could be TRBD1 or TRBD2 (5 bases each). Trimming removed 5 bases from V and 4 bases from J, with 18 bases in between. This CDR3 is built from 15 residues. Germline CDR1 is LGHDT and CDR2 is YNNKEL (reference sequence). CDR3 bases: TGTGCCAGCAGCGAATTTTTGGGGGACGGATACGAGCAGTACTTC. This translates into CASSEFLGDGYEQYF.

CDR3 DNA: TGTGCCAGCATCGCCCCCCTAGCCCCCTACGAGCAGTACTTC. Its translation is CASIAPLAPYEQYF. V and J are TRBV6-1 and TRBJ2-7; weak D call: TRBD2 (5 bases). V dropped 7 bases and J dropped 2 bases, with 15 bases sitting between them. The CDR3 has 14 residues. Germline V CDR1 and CDR2: MNHNS, SASEGT.

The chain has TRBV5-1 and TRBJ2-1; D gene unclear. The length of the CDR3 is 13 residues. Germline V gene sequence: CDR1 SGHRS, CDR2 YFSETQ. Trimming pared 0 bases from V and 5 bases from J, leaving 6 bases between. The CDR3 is CASSLDYNNEQFF. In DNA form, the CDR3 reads TGCGCCAGCAGCTTGGATTACAACAATGAGCAGTTCTTC.

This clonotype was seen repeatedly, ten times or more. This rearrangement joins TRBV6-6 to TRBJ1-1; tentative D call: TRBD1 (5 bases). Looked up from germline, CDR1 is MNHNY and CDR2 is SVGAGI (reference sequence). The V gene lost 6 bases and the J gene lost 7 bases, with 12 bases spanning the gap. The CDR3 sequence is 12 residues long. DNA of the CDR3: TGTGCCAGCAGCCCGGGACGGTATGAAGCTTTCTTT. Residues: CASSPGRYEAFF.

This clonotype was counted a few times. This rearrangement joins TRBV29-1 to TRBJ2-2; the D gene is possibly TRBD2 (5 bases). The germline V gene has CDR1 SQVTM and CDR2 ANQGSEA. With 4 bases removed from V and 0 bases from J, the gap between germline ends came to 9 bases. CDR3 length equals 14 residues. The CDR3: CSVVAAANTGELFF. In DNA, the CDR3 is TGCAGCGTTGTGGCAGCGGCGAACACCGGGGAGCTGTTTTTT.

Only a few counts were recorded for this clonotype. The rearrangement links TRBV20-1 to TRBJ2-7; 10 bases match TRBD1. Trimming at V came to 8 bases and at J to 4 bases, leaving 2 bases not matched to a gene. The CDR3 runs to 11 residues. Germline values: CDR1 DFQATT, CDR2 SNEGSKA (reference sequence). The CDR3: CSRQGAYEQYF. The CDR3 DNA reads TGCAGTCGACAGGGGGCGTACGAGCAGTACTTC.

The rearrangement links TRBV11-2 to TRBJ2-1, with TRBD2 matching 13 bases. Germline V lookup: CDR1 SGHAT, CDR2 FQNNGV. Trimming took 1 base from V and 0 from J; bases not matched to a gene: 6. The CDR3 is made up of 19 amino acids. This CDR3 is CASSLVGTSGMNSYNEQFF. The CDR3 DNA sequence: TGTGCCAGCAGCTTAGTCGGGACTAGCGGGATGAACTCCTACAATGAGCAGTTCTTC.

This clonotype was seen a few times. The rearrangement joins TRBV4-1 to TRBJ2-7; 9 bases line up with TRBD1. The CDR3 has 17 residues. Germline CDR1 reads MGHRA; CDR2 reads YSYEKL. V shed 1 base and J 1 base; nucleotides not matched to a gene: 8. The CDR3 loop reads CASSQAGGTGTSYEQYF. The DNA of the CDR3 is TGCGCCAGCAGCCAAGCAGGCGGGACAGGGACTTCCTACGAGCAGTACTTC.

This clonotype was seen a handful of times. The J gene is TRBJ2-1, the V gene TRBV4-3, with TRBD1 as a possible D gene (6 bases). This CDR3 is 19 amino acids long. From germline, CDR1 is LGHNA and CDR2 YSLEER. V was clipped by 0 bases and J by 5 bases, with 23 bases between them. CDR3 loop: CASSQDGGFLADSNNEQFF. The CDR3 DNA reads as TGCGCCAGCAGCCAAGATGGGGGCTTTCTCGCGGATTCCAACAATGAGCAGTTCTTC.

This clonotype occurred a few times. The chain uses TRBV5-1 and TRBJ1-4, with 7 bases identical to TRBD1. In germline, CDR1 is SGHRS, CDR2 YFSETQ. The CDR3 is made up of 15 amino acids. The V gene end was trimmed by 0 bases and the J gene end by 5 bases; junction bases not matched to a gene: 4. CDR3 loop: CASSLATGKNEKLFF. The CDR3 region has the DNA TGCGCCAGCAGCTTGGCGACAGGGAAAAATGAAAAACTGTTTTTT.

The CDR3 here is CASSWDRGKVKAKNIQYF. The CDR3 DNA reads as TGTGCCAGCAGCTGGGACAGGGGTAAAGTTAAAGCCAAAAACATTCAGTACTTC. The chain employs TRBV28 and TRBJ2-4; 10 bases are shared with TRBD1. Germline CDR1 reads MDHEN; CDR2 reads SYDVKM. This CDR3 contains 18 residues. J gave up 0 bases and V 6 bases, and 11 bases lay outside the gene matches.

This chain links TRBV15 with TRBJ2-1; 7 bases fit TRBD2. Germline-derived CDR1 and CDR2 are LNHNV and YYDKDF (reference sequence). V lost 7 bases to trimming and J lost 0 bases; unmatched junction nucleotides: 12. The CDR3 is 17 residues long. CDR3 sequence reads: CATMRVGGPGSYNEQFF. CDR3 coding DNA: TGTGCCACCATGAGAGTGGGAGGGCCGGGCTCCTACAATGAGCAGTTCTTC.

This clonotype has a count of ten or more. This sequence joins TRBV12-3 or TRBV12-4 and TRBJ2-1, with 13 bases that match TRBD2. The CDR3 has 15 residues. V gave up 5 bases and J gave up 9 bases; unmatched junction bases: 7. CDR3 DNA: TGTGCCAGCAGTCCCGGACTAGCGGGAGTAGCTGAGCAGTTCTTC. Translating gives CASSPGLAGVAEQFF.

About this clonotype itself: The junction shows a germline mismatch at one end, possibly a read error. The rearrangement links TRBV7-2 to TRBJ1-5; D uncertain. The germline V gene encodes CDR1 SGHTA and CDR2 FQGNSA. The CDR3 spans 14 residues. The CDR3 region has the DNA TGTGCCAGCACCTTAGTAGGCAGCAATCAGCCCCAGCATTTT. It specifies CASTLVGSNQPQHF. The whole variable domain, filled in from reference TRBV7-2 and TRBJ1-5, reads GAGVSQSPSNKVTEKGKDVELRCDPISGHTALYWYRQSLGQGLEFLIYFQGNSAPDKSGLPSDRFSAERTGGSVSTLTIQRTQQEDSAVYLCASTLVGSNQPQHFGDGTRLSIL.

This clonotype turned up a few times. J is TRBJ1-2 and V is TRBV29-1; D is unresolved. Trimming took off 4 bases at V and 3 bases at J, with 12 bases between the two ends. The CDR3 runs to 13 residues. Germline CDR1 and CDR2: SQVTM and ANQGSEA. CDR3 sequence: CSVGAGGDYGYTF. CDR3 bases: TGCAGCGTTGGGGCAGGAGGAGACTATGGCTACACCTTC.

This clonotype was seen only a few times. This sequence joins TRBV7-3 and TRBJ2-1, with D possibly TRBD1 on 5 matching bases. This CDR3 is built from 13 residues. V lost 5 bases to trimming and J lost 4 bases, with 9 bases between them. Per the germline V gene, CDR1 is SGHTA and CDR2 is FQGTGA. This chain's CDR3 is CASSPQGYNEQFF. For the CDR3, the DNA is TGTGCCAGCAGCCCCCAGGGTTACAATGAGCAGTTCTTC.

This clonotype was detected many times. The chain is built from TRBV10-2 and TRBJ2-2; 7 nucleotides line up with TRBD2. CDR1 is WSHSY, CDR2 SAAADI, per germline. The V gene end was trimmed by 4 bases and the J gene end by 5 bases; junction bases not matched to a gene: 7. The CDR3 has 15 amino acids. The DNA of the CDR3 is TGCGCCAGCAGTGCTAAGAGCGGGACGACCGGGGAGCTGTTTTTT. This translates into CASSAKSGTTGELFF.

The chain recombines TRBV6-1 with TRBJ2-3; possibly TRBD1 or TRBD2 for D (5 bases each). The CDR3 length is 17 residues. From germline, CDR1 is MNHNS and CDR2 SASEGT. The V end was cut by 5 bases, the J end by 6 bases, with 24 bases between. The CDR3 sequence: CASSKKWDERGRDTQYF. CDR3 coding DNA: TGTGCCAGCAGTAAAAAATGGGACGAGCGAGGGCGTGATACGCAGTATTTT.

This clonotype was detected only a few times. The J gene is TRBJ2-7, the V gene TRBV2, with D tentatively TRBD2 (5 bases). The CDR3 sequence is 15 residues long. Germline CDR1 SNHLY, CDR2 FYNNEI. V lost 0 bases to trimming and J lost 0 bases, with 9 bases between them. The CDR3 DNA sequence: TGTGCCAGCAGTGAAGCGGGAGATAGCTCCTACGAGCAGTACTTC. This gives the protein CASSEAGDSSYEQYF.

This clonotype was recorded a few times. The CDR3 reads CASRETSGYYNEQFF. CDR3 DNA: TGCGCCAGCAGGGAGACTAGCGGCTACTACAATGAGCAGTTCTTC. V and J are TRBV10-2 and TRBJ2-1, with TRBD2 matching 9 bases. The trim removed 6 bases at V and 3 bases at J, leaving 6 bases unmatched. Germline V gives CDR1 WSHSY, CDR2 SAAADI. There are 15 residues in the CDR3.

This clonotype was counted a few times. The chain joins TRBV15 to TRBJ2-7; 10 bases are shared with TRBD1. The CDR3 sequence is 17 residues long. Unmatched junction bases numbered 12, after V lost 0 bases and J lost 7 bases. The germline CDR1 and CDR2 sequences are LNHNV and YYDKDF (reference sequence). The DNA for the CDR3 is TGTGCCACCAGCAGAGATTTAATACGGGACAGGGGTAGAGAGCAGTACTTC. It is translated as CATSRDLIRDRGREQYF.